These 23 T cell receptor beta chains were sequenced from one sample in a study of CD8+ T cells in alopecia areata listed by TCRdb under 2018. The receptor library was made with the immunoSEQ multiplex PCR assay. For TCR sequencing, RNA was extracted from every sample and reverse transcribed into cDNA to serve as template. TCRdb mirrors the immuneACCESS table, restricted to in-frame sequences. Some clones are absent from its copies; in checked studies, under half trace to an unresolved V gene, and the reason for the others is unknown. Across this sample there are around 160,000 clones, with around three fifths seen only once. Jointly, the top ten make up about 14% of the sample. The sample's time point label, in plain terms: less than 25 weeks on oral tofacitinib. In the paper's terms, the treatment or condition label means: oral pan-JAK inhibitor, 5-10 mg twice daily. Sequencing was performed on CD4+ T cells sorted from blood, taken at week 24, from a patient treated with tofacitinib. The receptors were gathered from a human donor with alopecia areata.

CDR3 sequence (DNA): TGTGCCAGCTCACCGGACAGAACTGGCTACACCTTC. It is translated as CASSPDRTGYTF. The chain uses TRBV18 and TRBJ1-2; D perhaps matches TRBD1 (6 bases). The V and J ends lost 3 bases and 7 bases respectively, with 9 bases between them. Germline V gives CDR1 KGHSH, CDR2 LQKENI. This CDR3 is 12 amino acids long.

Only a few counts were recorded for this clone. The chain links TRBV18 to TRBJ2-1; unclear D gene. The CDR3 length is 16 residues. Trimming pared 4 bases from V and 0 bases from J, leaving 13 bases between. Looked up from germline, CDR1 is KGHSH and CDR2 is LQKENI. The CDR3 sequence is CASSRTPLSSYNEQFF. The CDR3 bases are TGTGCCAGCTCACGGACGCCTCTGAGCTCCTACAATGAGCAGTTCTTC.

The rearrangement joins TRBV7-9 to TRBJ1-3, with 7 bases fitting TRBD1. Per the germline V gene, CDR1 is SEHNR and CDR2 is FQNEAQ (reference sequence). The CDR3 has 15 amino acids. Losses at the gene ends were 2 bases for V and 4 bases for J; bases not matched to a gene: 5. The CDR3 DNA is TGTGCCAGCAGCTTAACGGGGACAGCCGGAAACACCATATATTTT. It codes for CASSLTGTAGNTIYF.

On this clone: Different DNA sequences within this sample yield the same CDR3. The CDR3 DNA is TGTGCCAGCAGCACCGGACAGGGCTACGAGCAGTACTTC. Translated, it gives CASSTGQGYEQYF. This chain links TRBV7-9 with TRBJ2-7; 8 bases are shared with TRBD1. Germline V gene data show CDR1 as SEHNR and CDR2 as FQNEAQ (reference sequence). The CDR3 is 13 amino acids. The V segment lost 5 bases and the J segment 3 bases; nucleotides outside the gene matches: 3.

The chain employs TRBV5-6 and TRBJ2-1; D is tentatively TRBD1 or TRBD2 (6 bases each). This CDR3 has 16 residues. CDR1 is SGHDT and CDR2 is YYEEEE in the germline V gene. Between the trimmed V and J ends, which lost 5 bases and 4 bases, there was a span of 19 bases. The CDR3 bases are TGTGCCAGCAGTTTAAATCGGGGGCTGGGGTACAATGAGCAGTTCTTC. Amino acid sequence: CASSLNRGLGYNEQFF.

The rearrangement uses TRBV30 and TRBJ2-1; 14 bases map to TRBD2. The CDR3 is 15 amino acids. Unmatched junction bases numbered 8, after V lost 4 bases and J lost 9 bases. CDR1 is GTSNPN and CDR2 is SVGIG in the germline V gene (reference sequence). The CDR3 sequence: CAWMLTSGGASEQFF. Written as DNA, the CDR3 is TGTGCCTGGATGCTGACTAGCGGGGGGGCCAGTGAGCAGTTCTTC. The whole variable domain, remainder taken from reference TRBV30 and TRBJ2-1, is SQTIHQWPATLVQPVGSPLSLECTVEGTSNPNLYWYRQAAGRGLQLLFYSVGIGQISSEVPQNLSASRPQDRQFILSSKKLLLSDSGFYLCAWMLTSGGASEQFFGPGTRLTVL.

Ten or more counts support this clone. The V call is TRBV4-1, the J call TRBJ2-1, with 7 nucleotides matching TRBD1. The germline gives CDR1 MGHRA, CDR2 YSYEKL. Trimming took 4 bases from V and 7 from J; bases not matched to a gene: 7. This CDR3 has 14 residues. The CDR3 DNA sequence: TGCGCCAGCAGCCGTACCCAGGGGGATAATGAGCAGTTCTTC. It yields the protein CASSRTQGDNEQFF.

The chain carries TRBV7-2 and TRBJ2-7; the match to TRBD1 covers 7 bases. V was pared by 1 base and J by 2 bases, with 2 bases of the junction left unmatched. The CDR3 extends over 14 amino acids. The V gene's germline CDR1 is SGHTA and CDR2 FQGNSA. In nucleotides, the CDR3 is TGTGCCAGCAGCTTAGAAAGGGGGCCCTACGAGCAGTACTTC. Amino acids: CASSLERGPYEQYF. The full variable domain, with the rest looked up from reference TRBV7-2 and TRBJ2-7, is GAGVSQSPSNKVTEKGKDVELRCDPISGHTALYWYRQSLGQGLEFLIYFQGNSAPDKSGLPSDRFSAERTGGSVSTLTIQRTQQEDSAVYLCASSLERGPYEQYFGPGTRLTVT.

V gene TRBV2 combines with J gene TRBJ2-7; a possible D gene is TRBD2 (5 bases). Trimming cost V 1 base and J 6 bases, with 10 bases left between them. CDR1 is SNHLY and CDR2 is FYNNEI in the germline V gene. The CDR3 has 13 amino acids. The CDR3: CASSEEEVGEQYF. The CDR3 DNA reads TGTGCCAGCAGTGAAGAGGAGGTCGGCGAGCAGTACTTC.

The chain combines TRBV18 with TRBJ2-5; D might be TRBD1 (5 bases). The DNA end is more similar to TRBJ2-7, so the J call may be wrong. The germline CDR1 and CDR2 sequences are KGHSH and LQKENI. The length of the CDR3 is 12 residues. This CDR3 reads CASSPTTAEQYF. For the CDR3, the DNA is TGTGCCAGCTCACCTACGACAGCCGAGCAGTACTTC.

The chain links TRBV6-5 to TRBJ1-2; possible D gene TRBD1, 5 bases. Germline CDR1 and CDR2: MNHEY and SVGAGI. Trimming shortened V by 5 bases and J by 6 bases, and 16 bases separated the two germline ends. The CDR3 contains 14 residues. Here the CDR3 DNA reads TGTGCCAGCAGTGTTACCGGGGCTAGGGATGGCTACACCTTC. Translation: CASSVTGARDGYTF.

J is TRBJ2-3 and V is TRBV28; 8 bases agree with TRBD2. Germline loops: CDR1 MDHEN, CDR2 SYDVKM. After removal of 1 base from V and 1 base from J, the junction contained 1 base not matched to a gene. The CDR3 totals 15 residues. CDR3 protein: CASSLLAGRTDTQYF. The CDR3 region has the DNA TGTGCCAGCAGTTTATTAGCGGGACGCACAGATACGCAGTATTTT.

The chain couples TRBV5-6 to TRBJ1-6; TRBD1 is a possible D gene (5 bases). V lost 2 bases to trimming and J lost 11 bases, with 14 bases between them. The CDR3 sequence is 14 residues long. From germline, CDR1 is SGHDT and CDR2 YYEEEE. The CDR3 loop is CASSFGTPWAPLHF. The CDR3 nucleotides read TGTGCCAGCAGCTTCGGGACTCCCTGGGCACCCCTCCACTTT. Together with reference TRBV5-6 and TRBJ1-6, the CDR3 gives the full variable domain: DAGVTQSPTHLIKTRGQQVTLRCSPKSGHDTVSWYQQALGQGPQFIFQYYEEEERQRGNFPDRFSGHQFPNYSSELNVNALLLGDSALYLCASSFGTPWAPLHFGNGTRLTVT.

V and J are TRBV23-1 and TRBJ2-5; 7 bases match TRBD2. TRBV23-1 is marked as an open reading frame, function uncertain. The CDR3 runs 13 residues. Trimming at V came to 3 bases and at J to 3 bases, leaving 1 base not matched to a gene. The CDR3 DNA reads TGCGCCAGCAGTCAGGGGAGGGAAGAGACCCAGTACTTC. Protein product: CASSQGREETQYF.

V usage is TRBV5-1 and J usage is TRBJ2-2; a possible D gene is TRBD2 (7 bases). V dropped 4 bases and J dropped 9 bases, with 16 bases sitting between them. The CDR3 runs 14 residues. Germline V gene sequence: CDR1 SGHRS, CDR2 YFSETQ. Written as DNA, the CDR3 is TGCGCCAGCAGCCCCGAACGGGGGGCCCGGGAGCTGTTTTTT. Protein: CASSPERGARELFF.

The CDR3 region has the DNA TGTGCCTGGAGTGTTGGACTAGGGGGCTCTGGGGCCAACGTCCTGACTTTC. Its protein product is CAWSVGLGGSGANVLTF. The chain joins TRBV30 to TRBJ2-6; TRBD2 might be the D (7 bases). Trimming removed 0 bases at V and 0 bases at J, with 12 bases between. The germline V gene has CDR1 GTSNPN and CDR2 SVGIG (reference sequence). The CDR3 is 17 residues long. The full variable domain, rest sourced from reference TRBV30 and TRBJ2-6, is SQTIHQWPATLVQPVGSPLSLECTVEGTSNPNLYWYRQAAGRGLQLLFYSVGIGQISSEVPQNLSASRPQDRQFILSSKKLLLSDSGFYLCAWSVGLGGSGANVLTFGAGSRLTVL.

In its sample, this clone was seen once. The junction departs from germline at one end; a sequencing error may be responsible. In DNA, the CDR3 is TGTGCTAGTGGTAACACACCGGTCGCTGAAGCTTCCTTT. Amino acids: CASGNTPVAEASF. V and J are TRBV12-5 and TRBJ1-1; D uncertain. CDR3 size: 13 residues. CDR1 is LGHNT, CDR2 FRNRAP, per germline. Supplemented by reference TRBV12-5 and TRBJ1-1, the full variable domain reads DARVTQTPRHKVTEMGQEVTMRCQPILGHNTVFWYRQTMMQGLELLAYFRNRAPLDDSGMPKDRFSAEMPDATLATLKIQPSEPRDSAVYFCASGNTPVAEASFGQGTRLTVV.

The genes are TRBV29-1 and TRBJ1-2; no reliable D call. Trimming took off 5 bases at V and 5 bases at J, with 24 bases between the two ends. Germline V gene sequence: CDR1 SQVTM, CDR2 ANQGSEA. This CDR3 is built from 16 residues. The DNA of the CDR3 is TGCAGCGTTCTACCCCCTGCTGCTGACGGGCAATATGGCTACACCTTC. Translation: CSVLPPAADGQYGYTF. Full variable domain (rest looked up from reference TRBV29-1 and TRBJ1-2): SAVISQKPSRDICQRGTSLTIQCQVDSQVTMMFWYRQQPGQSLTLIATANQGSEATYESGFVIDKFPISRPNLTFSTLTVSNMSPEDSSIYLCSVLPPAADGQYGYTFGSGTRLTVV.

This chain uses TRBV11-2 with TRBJ2-3, with 7 bases that match TRBD2. The CDR3 is made up of 15 amino acids. With 5 bases clipped from V and 1 base from J, the junction kept 6 bases outside the gene matches. Germline V gives CDR1 SGHAT, CDR2 FQNNGV. The CDR3 region is CASSETLAGTDTQYF. The CDR3 DNA is TGTGCCAGCAGCGAGACCCTAGCGGGCACAGATACGCAGTATTTT.

This chain joins TRBV19 and TRBJ1-5; TRBD1 agrees at 7 bases. Germline loops: CDR1 LNHDA, CDR2 SQIVND (reference sequence). The J segment lost 2 bases and the V segment lost 5 bases, leaving 9 bases of the junction unmatched. CDR3 length: 16 amino acids. The CDR3 DNA reads TGTGCCAGTAGTGACCAACAGGGGCTGCGCAATCAGCCCCAGCATTTT. Its protein product is CASSDQQGLRNQPQHF.

The J gene is TRBJ1-1, the V gene TRBV9, with 9 bases lining up with TRBD1. V gave up 4 bases and J gave up 8 bases; unmatched junction bases: 3. The CDR3 is 12 residues long. The V gene's germline CDR1 is SGDLS and CDR2 YYNGEE. For the CDR3, the DNA is TGTGCCAGCAGCCCGGGGACAGGGGAAGCTTTCTTT. Its translation: CASSPGTGEAFF.

The chain combines TRBV4-1 with TRBJ2-2, with D possibly TRBD2 on 6 matching bases. V lost 3 bases, J lost 6 bases, and 11 bases lay in between. The CDR3 is made up of 14 amino acids. The V gene's germline CDR1 is MGHRA and CDR2 YSYEKL. CDR3 in amino acids: CASSQFGGSGELFF. In DNA form, the CDR3 reads TGCGCCAGCAGCCAGTTCGGAGGGTCCGGGGAGCTGTTTTTT.

There are a few counts of this clone. This specimen includes other DNA sequences encoding the same CDR3. The chain is built from TRBV5-6 and TRBJ1-1, with D unresolved. V was shortened by 0 bases and J by 0 bases, with 3 bases between the two germline ends. The germline gives CDR1 SGHDT, CDR2 YYEEEE. The CDR3 is 13 residues long. CDR3 in amino acids: CASSLVLNTEAFF. DNA for the CDR3: TGTGCCAGCAGCTTGGTATTGAACACTGAAGCTTTCTTT.